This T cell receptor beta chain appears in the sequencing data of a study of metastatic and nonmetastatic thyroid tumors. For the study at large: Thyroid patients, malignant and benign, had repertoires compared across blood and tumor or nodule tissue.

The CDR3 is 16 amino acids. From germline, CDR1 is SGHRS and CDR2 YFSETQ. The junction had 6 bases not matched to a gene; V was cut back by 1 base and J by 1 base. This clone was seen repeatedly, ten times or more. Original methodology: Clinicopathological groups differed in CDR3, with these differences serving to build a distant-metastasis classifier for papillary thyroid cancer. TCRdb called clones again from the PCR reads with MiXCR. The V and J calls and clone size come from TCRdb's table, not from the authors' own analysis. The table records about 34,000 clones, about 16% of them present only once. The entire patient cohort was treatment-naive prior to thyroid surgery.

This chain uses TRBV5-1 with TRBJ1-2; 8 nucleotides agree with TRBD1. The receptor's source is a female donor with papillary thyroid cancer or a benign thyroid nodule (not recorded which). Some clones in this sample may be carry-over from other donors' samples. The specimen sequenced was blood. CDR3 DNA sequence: TGCGCCAGCAGCTTGTCCGGGACAGGACTTAACTATGGCTACACCTTC. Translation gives CASSLSGTGLNYGYTF. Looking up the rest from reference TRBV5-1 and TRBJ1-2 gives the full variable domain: KAGVTQTPRYLIKTRGQQVTLSCSPISGHRSVSWYQQTPGQGLQFLFEYFSETQRNKGNFPGRFSGRQFSNSRSEMNVSTLELGDSALYLCASSLSGTGLNYGYTFGSGTRLTVV.